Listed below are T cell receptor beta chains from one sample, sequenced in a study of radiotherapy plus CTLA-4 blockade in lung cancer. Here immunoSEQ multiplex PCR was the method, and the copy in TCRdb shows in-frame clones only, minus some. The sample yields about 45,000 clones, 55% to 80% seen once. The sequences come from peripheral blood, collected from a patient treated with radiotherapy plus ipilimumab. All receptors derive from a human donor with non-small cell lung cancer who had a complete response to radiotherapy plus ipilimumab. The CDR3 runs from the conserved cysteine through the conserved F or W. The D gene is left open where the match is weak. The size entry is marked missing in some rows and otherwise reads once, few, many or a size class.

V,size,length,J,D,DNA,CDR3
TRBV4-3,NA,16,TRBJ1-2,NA,TGCGCCAGCAGCCAAGTAGGAGGCGCCGCTAACTATGGCTACACCTTC,CASSQVGGAANYGYTF
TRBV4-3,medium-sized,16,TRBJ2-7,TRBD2,TGCGCCAGCAGCCAAGTGTTAAGCGGGGGAAGCTACGAGCAGTACTTC,CASSQVLSGGSYEQYF
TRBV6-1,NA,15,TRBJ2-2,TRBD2,TGTGCCAGCAGTGACGCTTCGGGGGGGCGCGGGGAGCTGTTTTTT,CASSDASGGRGELFF
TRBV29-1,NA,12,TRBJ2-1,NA,TGCAGCGTCGCGGCGGGTAGACGTGAGCAGTTCTTC,CSVAAGRREQFF
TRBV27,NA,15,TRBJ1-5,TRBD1,TGTGCCAGCAGCACTACCGGGACAGGGACAATACCCCAGCATTTT,CASSTTGTGTIPQHF
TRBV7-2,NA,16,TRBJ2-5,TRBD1,TGTGCCAGCAGCCCGACCCAGGACAGGGGTGGCGAGACCCAGTACTTC,CASSPTQDRGGETQYF
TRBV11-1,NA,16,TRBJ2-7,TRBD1,TGTGCCAGCAGCTCTTCCGGGACAGGGGGTTACGGAAGGCAGTACTTC,CASSSSGTGGYGRQYF
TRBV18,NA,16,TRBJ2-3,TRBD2,TGTGCCAGCTCGCCCATTGTGGCGGGAGCTACAGATACGCAGTATTTT,CASSPIVAGATDTQYF
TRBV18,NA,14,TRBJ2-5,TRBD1,TGTGCCAGCTCACCACGGACAGGCCTAGAGACCCAGTACTTC,CASSPRTGLETQYF
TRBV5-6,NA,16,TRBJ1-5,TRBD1,TGTGCCAGCAGCTGGAGACAGGGTGTCAGCAATCAGCCCCAGCATTTT,CASSWRQGVSNQPQHF
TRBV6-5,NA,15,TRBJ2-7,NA,TGTGCCAGCAGTCACCACAGGGATCCCTCCTACGAGCAGTACTTC,CASSHHRDPSYEQYF
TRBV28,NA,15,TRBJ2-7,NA,TGTGCCAGCAGTTTACTCCTCGGGAGCTCCTACGAGCAGTACTTC,CASSLLLGSSYEQYF
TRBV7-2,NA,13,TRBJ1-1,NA,TGTGCCAGCAGCTTACAGTCGAACACTGAAGCTTTCTTT,CASSLQSNTEAFF
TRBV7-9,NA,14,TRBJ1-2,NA,TGTGCCAGCAGCTTAGACCGCCAGATCTATGGCTACACCTTC,CASSLDRQIYGYTF
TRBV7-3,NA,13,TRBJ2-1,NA,TGTGCCAGCAGCTTAAATTCAGGGGATGAGCAGTTCTTC,CASSLNSGDEQFF
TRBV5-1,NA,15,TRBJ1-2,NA,TGCGCCAGCAGCCCGTGGACATTGCGGAACTATGGCTACACCTTC,CASSPWTLRNYGYTF
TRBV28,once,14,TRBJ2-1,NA,TGTGCCAGCAGTTCTACGACTAGATACAATGAGCAGTTCTTC,CASSSTTRYNEQFF